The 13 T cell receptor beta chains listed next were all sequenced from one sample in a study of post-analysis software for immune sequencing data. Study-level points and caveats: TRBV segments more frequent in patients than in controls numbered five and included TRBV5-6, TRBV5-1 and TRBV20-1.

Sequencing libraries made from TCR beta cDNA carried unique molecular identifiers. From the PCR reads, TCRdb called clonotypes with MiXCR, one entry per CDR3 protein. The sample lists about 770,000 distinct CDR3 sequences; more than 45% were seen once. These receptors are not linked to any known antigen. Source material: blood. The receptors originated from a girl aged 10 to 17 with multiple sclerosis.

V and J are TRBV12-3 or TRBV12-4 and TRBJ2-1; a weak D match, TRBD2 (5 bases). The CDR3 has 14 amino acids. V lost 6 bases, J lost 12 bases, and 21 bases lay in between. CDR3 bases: TGTGCCAGCAGACCGCGCCGTGCGGGTCCCCGGCAGTTCTTC. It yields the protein CASRPRRAGPRQFF.

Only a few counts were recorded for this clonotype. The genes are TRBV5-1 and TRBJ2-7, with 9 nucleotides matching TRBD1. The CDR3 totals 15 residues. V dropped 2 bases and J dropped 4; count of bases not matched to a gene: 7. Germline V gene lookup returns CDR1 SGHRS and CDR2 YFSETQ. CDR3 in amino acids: CASSLAGTGPYEQYF. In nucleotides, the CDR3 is TGCGCCAGCAGCTTAGCCGGGACAGGGCCTTACGAGCAGTACTTC.

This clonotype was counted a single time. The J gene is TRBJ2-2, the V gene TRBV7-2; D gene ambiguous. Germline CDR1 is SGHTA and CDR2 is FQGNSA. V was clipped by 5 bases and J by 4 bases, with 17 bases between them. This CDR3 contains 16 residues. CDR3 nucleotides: TGTGCCAGCAGCCCCCTCGAGGCTTGGGGCACCGGGGAGCTGTTTTTT. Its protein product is CASSPLEAWGTGELFF. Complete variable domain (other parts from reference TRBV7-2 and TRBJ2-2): GAGVSQSPSNKVTEKGKDVELRCDPISGHTALYWYRQSLGQGLEFLIYFQGNSAPDKSGLPSDRFSAERTGGSVSTLTIQRTQQEDSAVYLCASSPLEAWGTGELFFGEGSRLTVL.

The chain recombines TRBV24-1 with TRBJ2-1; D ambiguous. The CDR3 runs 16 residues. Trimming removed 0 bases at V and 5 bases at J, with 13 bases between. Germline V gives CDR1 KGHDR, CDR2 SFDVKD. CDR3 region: CATSDLGGPRNNEQFF. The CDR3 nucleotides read TGTGCCACCAGTGATTTGGGCGGCCCAAGGAACAATGAGCAGTTCTTC.

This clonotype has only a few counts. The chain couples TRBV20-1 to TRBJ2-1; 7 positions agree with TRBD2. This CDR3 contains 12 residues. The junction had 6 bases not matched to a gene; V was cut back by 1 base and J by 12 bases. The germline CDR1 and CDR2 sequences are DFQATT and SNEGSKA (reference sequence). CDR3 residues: CSARGTSVMQFF. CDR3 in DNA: TGCAGTGCTAGAGGCACTAGCGTAATGCAGTTCTTC.

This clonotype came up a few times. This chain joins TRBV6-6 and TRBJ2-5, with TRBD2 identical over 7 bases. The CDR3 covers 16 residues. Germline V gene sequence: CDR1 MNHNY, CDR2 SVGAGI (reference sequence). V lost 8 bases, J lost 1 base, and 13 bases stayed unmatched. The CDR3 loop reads CASGGRGRSLQETQYF. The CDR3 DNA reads TGTGCCAGCGGGGGGAGGGGCAGGAGTCTCCAAGAGACCCAGTACTTC.

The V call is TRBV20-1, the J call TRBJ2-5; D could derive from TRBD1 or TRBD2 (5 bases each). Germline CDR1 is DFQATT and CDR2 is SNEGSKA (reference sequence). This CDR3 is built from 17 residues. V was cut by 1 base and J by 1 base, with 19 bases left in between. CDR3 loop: CSARAEIGARGQETQYF. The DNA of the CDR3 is TGCAGTGCTAGAGCAGAAATCGGGGCCAGAGGCCAAGAGACCCAGTACTTC.

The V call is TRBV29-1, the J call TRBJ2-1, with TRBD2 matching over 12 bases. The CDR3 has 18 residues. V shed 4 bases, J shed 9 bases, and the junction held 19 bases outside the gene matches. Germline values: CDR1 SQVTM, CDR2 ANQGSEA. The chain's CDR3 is CSVVRPTSGSVGVGEQFF. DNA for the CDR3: TGCAGCGTTGTCCGCCCGACTAGCGGGAGCGTTGGAGTGGGTGAGCAGTTCTTC.

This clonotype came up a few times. The CDR3 is CASSQDPNRGFNYGYTF. For the CDR3, the DNA is TGCGCCAGCAGCCAAGATCCCAACAGGGGGTTTAACTATGGCTACACCTTC. The chain recombines TRBV4-3 with TRBJ1-2, with TRBD1 identical over 8 bases. This CDR3 is built from 17 residues. The trim removed 0 bases at V and 1 base at J, leaving 7 bases unmatched. The germline gives CDR1 LGHNA, CDR2 YSLEER.

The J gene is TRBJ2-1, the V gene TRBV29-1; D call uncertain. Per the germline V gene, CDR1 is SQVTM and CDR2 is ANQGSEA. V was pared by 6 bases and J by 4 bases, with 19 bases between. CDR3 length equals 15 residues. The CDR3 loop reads CSVQGTPAQYNEQFF. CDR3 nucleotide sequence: TGCAGCGTCCAAGGTACCCCAGCCCAGTACAATGAGCAGTTCTTC.

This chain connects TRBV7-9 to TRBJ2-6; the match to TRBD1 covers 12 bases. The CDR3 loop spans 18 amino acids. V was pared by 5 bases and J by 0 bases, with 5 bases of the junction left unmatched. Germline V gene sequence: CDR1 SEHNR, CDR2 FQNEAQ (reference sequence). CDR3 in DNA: TGTGCCAGCAGCCACGGGACAGGGGGCCTCTCTGGGGCCAACGTCCTGACTTTC. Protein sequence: CASSHGTGGLSGANVLTF.

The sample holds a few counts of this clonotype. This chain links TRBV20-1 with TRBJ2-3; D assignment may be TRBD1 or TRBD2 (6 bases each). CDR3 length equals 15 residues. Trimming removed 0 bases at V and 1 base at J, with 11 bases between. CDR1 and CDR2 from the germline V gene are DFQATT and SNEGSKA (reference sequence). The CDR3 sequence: CSARDPGGRTDTQYF. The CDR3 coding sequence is TGCAGTGCTAGAGATCCCGGGGGCCGCACAGATACGCAGTATTTT.

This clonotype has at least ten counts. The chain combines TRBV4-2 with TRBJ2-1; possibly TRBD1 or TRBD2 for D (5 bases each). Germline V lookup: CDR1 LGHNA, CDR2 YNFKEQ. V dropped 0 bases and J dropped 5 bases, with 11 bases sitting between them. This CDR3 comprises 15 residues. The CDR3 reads CASSQDWDLDNEQFF. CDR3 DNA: TGTGCCAGCAGCCAAGATTGGGACCTTGACAATGAGCAGTTCTTC.